The TCR beta chain described here comes from a study of regulatory T cells in long-lasting Graves disease. The CDR3 length is 14 residues. V was trimmed by 7 bases and J by 3 bases, leaving 15 bases between them. In germline, CDR1 is LNHDA, CDR2 SQIVND (reference sequence). Time point indicated: newly diagnosed GD, antithyroid drugs for less than 3 months. After RNA was extracted from PBMCs, the TCR library was made from it. According to the study, TCR beta libraries were built with iRepertoire HTBI primers and CDR3-region Arm-PCR. TCRdb re-derived calls from the multiplex PCR reads in MiXCR, one entry per CDR3 protein. Of around 420,000 distinct CDR3 sequences detected, about 15% appear once; the ten largest clones hold about 7.8%. This clonotype occurred many times. These data also featured in a second study, about T cells in Graves' hyperthyroidism and ophthalmopathy. As that study records: No progression to ophthalmopathy during 18 months of follow-up defined stable disease.

The clonotype comes from a woman aged 40 to 50 with Graves disease. V gene TRBV19 combines with J gene TRBJ1-1; D unresolved. This specimen was peripheral blood mononuclear cells (PBMCs), taken at new diagnosis, from a patient treated with antithyroid drugs. DNA for the CDR3: TGTGCCAGTAATTGGCAGTCTGTGGACACTGAAGCTTTCTTT. Translating gives CASNWQSVDTEAFF. Filled out from reference TRBV19 and TRBJ1-1, the complete variable domain reads DGGITQSPKYLFRKEGQNVTLSCEQNLNHDAMYWYRQDPGQGLRLIYYSQIVNDFQKGDIAEGYSVSREKKESFPLTVTSAQKNPTAFYLCASNWQSVDTEAFFGQGTRLTVV.